A single sample is the source of the 20 T cell receptor beta chains below, sequenced in a study of Ad26.COV2.S vaccination and SARS-CoV-2 variants. Indicated treatment: some 20 received Ad26.COV2.S at low or high dose, single or two shots; several received placebo; per-sample allocation not given. Sampling happened 63 days after the first vaccine or placebo injection. Generated by immunoSEQ multiplex PCR, the TCRdb table keeps only in-frame clones and is missing some. Among some 390,000 clones listed, 75% to 90% were seen once. The material sequenced was peripheral blood, taken in a trial of Ad26.COV2.S vaccine versus placebo. The receptors were sampled from a person between 18 and 65 years old who received the Ad26.COV2.S COVID-19 vaccine or a placebo.

The chain employs TRBV28 and TRBJ1-6, with no clear D. Trimming removed 5 bases from V and 1 base from J, with 9 bases in between. Looked up from germline, CDR1 is MDHEN and CDR2 is SYDVKM. The length of the CDR3 is 15 residues. In DNA form, the CDR3 reads TGTGCCAGCAGTCTCCTGAGATCCTATAATTCACCCCTCCACTTT. Its translation: CASSLLRSYNSPLHF.

This clone showed up just once. The chain couples TRBV5-4 to TRBJ1-4; tentatively, D is TRBD1 (5 bases). V gave up 0 bases and J gave up 3 bases, with 6 bases separating them. This CDR3 comprises 14 residues. CDR1 and CDR2 (germline): SGHNT, YYREEE (reference sequence). CDR3 region: CASSLEGPNEKLFF. The CDR3, as DNA: TGTGCCAGCAGCTTGGAGGGGCCTAATGAAAAACTGTTTTTT. The full variable domain, rest sourced from reference TRBV5-4 and TRBJ1-4, is ETGVTQSPTHLIKTRGQQVTLRCSSQSGHNTVSWYQQALGQGPQFIFQYYREEENGRGNFPPRFSGLQFPNYSSELNVNALELDDSALYLCASSLEGPNEKLFFGSGTQLSVL.

The chain combines TRBV24-1 with TRBJ2-7; perhaps TRBD2 as D (6 bases). Germline assignment: CDR1 KGHDR and CDR2 SFDVKD. The V end was cut by 3 bases, the J end by 3 bases, with 14 bases between. This CDR3 region has 15 residues. The CDR3 loop reads CATSDPDSGNYEQYF. DNA of the CDR3: TGTGCCACCAGTGATCCAGATAGCGGAAACTACGAGCAGTACTTC.

The rearrangement joins TRBV12-3 or TRBV12-4 to TRBJ2-3, with D perhaps TRBD2 (6 bases). Trimming left V 5 bases short and J 6 bases short, with 9 bases between. The CDR3 length is 12 residues. CDR3 sequence (DNA): TGTGCCAGCAGTAGGAGGGTCGATACGCAGTATTTT. This gives the protein CASSRRVDTQYF.

J is TRBJ2-7 and V is TRBV7-2, with 15 positions matching TRBD2. J lost 6 bases, V lost 5 bases, and 5 bases had no gene match. Germline V gives CDR1 SGHTA, CDR2 FQGNSA. The CDR3 is 15 amino acids. The CDR3 protein is CASSPRGLAGGEQYF. The CDR3 nucleotides are TGTGCCAGCAGCCCCAGGGGACTAGCGGGAGGCGAGCAGTACTTC.

The chain has TRBV3-1 (or the pseudogene TRBV3-2) and TRBJ1-1; D may be TRBD1 (5 bases). Trimming pared 2 bases from V and 3 bases from J, leaving 10 bases between. This CDR3 spans 14 amino acids. Germline V gene data show CDR1 as LGHDT and CDR2 as YNNKEL (reference sequence). Written as DNA, the CDR3 is TGTGCCAGCAGCCAACGGGGAGGGGACACTGAAGCTTTCTTT. This sequence encodes CASSQRGGDTEAFF.

The rearrangement uses TRBV6-5 and TRBJ2-7; D remains ambiguous. Germline loops: CDR1 MNHEY, CDR2 SVGAGI. The CDR3 is 12 amino acids. V dropped 5 bases and J dropped 4 bases, with 9 bases sitting between them. The CDR3 region has the DNA TGTGCCAGCAGTCCGGTCCAATACGAGCAGTACTTC. This gives the protein CASSPVQYEQYF.

This chain links TRBV10-3 with TRBJ2-3; no reliable D call. Germline-derived CDR1 and CDR2 are ENHRY and SYGVKD. V was clipped by 7 bases and J by 3 bases, with 20 bases between them. There are 16 residues in the CDR3. The CDR3 nucleotides are TGTGCCATCAAGGCGACCGTCAATATAGGGACAGATACGCAGTATTTT. The encoded protein is CAIKATVNIGTDTQYF.

The rearrangement joins TRBV2 to TRBJ2-3; a weak D match, TRBD1 (7 bases). The CDR3 runs to 15 residues. The ends were cut back, 5 bases at V and 2 bases at J, with 14 bases in the middle. The germline V gene has CDR1 SNHLY and CDR2 FYNNEI. CDR3 DNA: TGTGCCAGCAGTCAGGGGGGACCCCTCACAGATACGCAGTATTTT. Translating it yields CASSQGGPLTDTQYF.

The chain recombines TRBV12-3 or TRBV12-4 with TRBJ1-1; no firm D call. The CDR3 covers 13 residues. V lost 6 bases and J lost 5, with 13 bases in between. CDR3: CASSRKSRTEAFF. CDR3 DNA: TGTGCCAGCAGCCGTAAATCAAGGACTGAAGCTTTCTTT.

The chain joins TRBV29-1 to TRBJ2-1; TRBD2 is a possible D gene (6 bases). The CDR3 runs 14 residues. V lost 2 bases and J 5 bases, leaving 13 bases between the germline ends. Germline CDR1 SQVTM, CDR2 ANQGSEA. DNA of the CDR3: TGCAGCGTTGAACGCGGCGGAGGGAACAATGAGCAGTTCTTC. Encoded protein: CSVERGGGNNEQFF.

The V gene is TRBV24-1, the J gene TRBJ2-2; 7 bases are shared with TRBD1. Germline V gene sequence: CDR1 KGHDR, CDR2 SFDVKD. V shed 0 bases and J 3 bases; nucleotides not matched to a gene: 0. The length of the CDR3 is 15 residues. CDR3 residues: CATSDLDRDTGELFF. CDR3 coding DNA: TGTGCCACCAGTGATTTGGACAGGGACACCGGGGAGCTGTTTTTT.

The chain recombines TRBV3-1 (or the pseudogene TRBV3-2) with TRBJ1-2; possibly TRBD1 for D (6 bases). The CDR3 is 16 amino acids. V shed 0 bases and J shed 4 bases, with 15 bases lying between them. Germline-derived CDR1 and CDR2 are LGHDT and YNNKEL (reference sequence). The CDR3 here is CASSQDSLTGVYGYTF. DNA of the CDR3: TGTGCCAGCAGCCAAGATTCTTTGACAGGCGTCTATGGCTACACCTTC.

The chain is built from TRBV10-1 and TRBJ2-5, with D possibly matching TRBD2 (6 bases). This CDR3 is built from 14 residues. Per the germline V gene, CDR1 is WNHNN and CDR2 is SYGVQD (reference sequence). Between the trimmed V and J ends, which lost 2 bases and 2 bases, there was a span of 9 bases. The CDR3 protein is CASSERDSQETQYF. The CDR3, as DNA: TGCGCCAGCAGTGAGCGGGACTCACAAGAGACCCAGTACTTC.

This chain joins TRBV6-6 and TRBJ1-2; no firm D call. V was pared by 5 bases and J by 5 bases, with 6 bases between. CDR3 length: 11 amino acids. Germline V gene lookup returns CDR1 MNHNY and CDR2 SVGAGI (reference sequence). CDR3 DNA sequence: TGTGCCAGCAGTCCATCTTATGGCTACACCTTC. This encodes CASSPSYGYTF.

The rearrangement links TRBV27 to TRBJ2-7, with a possible D match to TRBD1 (6 bases). This CDR3 region has 14 residues. V was shortened by 5 bases and J by 5 bases, with 16 bases between the two germline ends. Germline lookup yields CDR1 MNHEY and CDR2 SMNVEV (reference sequence). In DNA form, the CDR3 reads TGTGCCAGCAGTACTTATGGCAGGGGCGACGAGCAGTACTTC. It yields the protein CASSTYGRGDEQYF.

This chain connects TRBV28 to TRBJ2-2; D remains unclear. This CDR3 is 13 amino acids long. V lost 2 bases, J lost 5 bases, and 6 bases lay in between. The germline gives CDR1 MDHEN, CDR2 SYDVKM. The CDR3 reads CASSLDGTGELFF. In DNA form, the CDR3 reads TGTGCCAGCAGTTTAGACGGTACCGGGGAGCTGTTTTTT.

The chain has TRBV15 and TRBJ2-7; D ambiguous. Germline CDR1 is LNHNV and CDR2 is YYDKDF (reference sequence). The V end lost 0 bases, the J end lost 2 bases, and 8 bases lay between the germline ends. CDR3 length: 14 amino acids. The CDR3 DNA reads TGTGCCACCAGCAGAGATCGGGTTGCCTACGAGCAGTACTTC. It translates to CATSRDRVAYEQYF.

The chain is built from TRBV5-1 and TRBJ1-1; 7 bases are shared with TRBD1. CDR1 is SGHRS, CDR2 YFSETQ, per germline. The CDR3 totals 14 residues. Trimming at V came to 2 bases and at J to 3 bases, leaving 4 bases not matched to a gene. The CDR3 is CASSLQGMDTEAFF. CDR3 nucleotides: TGCGCCAGCAGCTTACAGGGGATGGACACTGAAGCTTTCTTT.

This clone was observed a few times. The genes are TRBV20-1 and TRBJ2-7, with 8 bases that match TRBD2. Germline V gives CDR1 DFQATT, CDR2 SNEGSKA (reference sequence). J was trimmed by 5 bases and V by 3 bases; bases with no gene match: 9. The CDR3 extends over 14 amino acids. The DNA of the CDR3 is TGCAGTGCTAGTCCGGAAGCGGGAGTCAACGAGCAGTACTTC. This encodes CSASPEAGVNEQYF.